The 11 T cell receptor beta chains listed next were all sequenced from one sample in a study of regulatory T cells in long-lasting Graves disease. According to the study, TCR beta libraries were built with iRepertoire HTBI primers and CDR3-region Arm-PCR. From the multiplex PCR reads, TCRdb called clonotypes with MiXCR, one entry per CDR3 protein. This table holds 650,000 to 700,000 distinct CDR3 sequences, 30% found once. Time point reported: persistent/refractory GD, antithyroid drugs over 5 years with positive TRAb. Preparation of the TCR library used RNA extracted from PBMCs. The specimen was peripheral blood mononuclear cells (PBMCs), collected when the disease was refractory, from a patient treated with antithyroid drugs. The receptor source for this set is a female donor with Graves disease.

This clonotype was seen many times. CDR3 in DNA: TGTGCCAGCAGCCCGAGACTAGCGGGAGCGTTGGCGACCCAGTACTTC. Encoded protein: CASSPRLAGALATQYF. The chain combines TRBV11-2 with TRBJ2-5; the match to TRBD2 covers 12 bases. Trimming removed 5 bases from V and 7 bases from J; junction bases left unmatched: 11. The length of the CDR3 is 16 residues. CDR1 and CDR2 (germline): SGHAT, FQNNGV.

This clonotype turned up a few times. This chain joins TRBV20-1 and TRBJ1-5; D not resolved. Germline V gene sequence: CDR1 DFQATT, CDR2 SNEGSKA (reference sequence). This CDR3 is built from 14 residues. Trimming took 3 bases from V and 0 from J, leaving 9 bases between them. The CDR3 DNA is TGCAGTGCTAGCCGGACCGATAGCAATCAGCCCCAGCATTTT. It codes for CSASRTDSNQPQHF.

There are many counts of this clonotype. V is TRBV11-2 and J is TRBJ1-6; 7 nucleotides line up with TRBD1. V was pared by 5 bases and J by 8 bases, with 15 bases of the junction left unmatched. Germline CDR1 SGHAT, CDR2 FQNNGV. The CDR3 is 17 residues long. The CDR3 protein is CASSKTGKWIEDSPLHF. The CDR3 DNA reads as TGTGCCAGCAGCAAGACAGGGAAATGGATTGAGGATTCACCCCTCCACTTT.

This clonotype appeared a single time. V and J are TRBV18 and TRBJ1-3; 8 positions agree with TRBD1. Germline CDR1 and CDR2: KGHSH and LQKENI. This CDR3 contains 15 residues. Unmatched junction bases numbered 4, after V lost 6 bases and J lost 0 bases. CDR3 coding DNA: TGTGCCAGCTCCGGACAGGGAATCTCTGGAAACACCATATATTTT. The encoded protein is CASSGQGISGNTIYF.

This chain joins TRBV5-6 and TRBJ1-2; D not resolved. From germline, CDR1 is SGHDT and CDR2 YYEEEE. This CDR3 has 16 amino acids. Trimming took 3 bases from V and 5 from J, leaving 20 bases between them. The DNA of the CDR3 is TGTGCCAGCAGCTCATCTCTAGACGGGTTAAATTATGGCTACACCTTC. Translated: CASSSSLDGLNYGYTF.

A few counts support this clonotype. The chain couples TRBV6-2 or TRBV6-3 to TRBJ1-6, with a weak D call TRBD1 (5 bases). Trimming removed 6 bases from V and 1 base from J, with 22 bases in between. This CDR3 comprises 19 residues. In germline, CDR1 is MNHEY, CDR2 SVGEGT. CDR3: CASSLKGLRGGSYNSPLHF. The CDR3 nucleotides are TGTGCCAGCAGCCTTAAGGGTCTTCGGGGGGGTTCCTATAATTCACCCCTCCACTTT.

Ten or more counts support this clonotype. CDR3 sequence reads: CAWSPLGSLGTEAFF. CDR3 sequence (DNA): TGTGCCTGGAGTCCCCTGGGGAGTCTGGGGACTGAAGCTTTCTTT. V gene TRBV30 combines with J gene TRBJ1-1; D remains ambiguous. The germline CDR1 and CDR2 sequences are GTSNPN and SVGIG (reference sequence). V was shortened by 2 bases and J by 5 bases, with 18 bases between the two germline ends. CDR3 length: 15 amino acids.

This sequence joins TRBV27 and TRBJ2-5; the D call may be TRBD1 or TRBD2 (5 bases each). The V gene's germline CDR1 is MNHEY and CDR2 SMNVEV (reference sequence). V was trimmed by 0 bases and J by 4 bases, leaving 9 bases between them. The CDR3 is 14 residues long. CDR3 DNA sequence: TGTGCCAGCAGTTTATCCGGGACCCGAGAGACCCAGTACTTC. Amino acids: CASSLSGTRETQYF.

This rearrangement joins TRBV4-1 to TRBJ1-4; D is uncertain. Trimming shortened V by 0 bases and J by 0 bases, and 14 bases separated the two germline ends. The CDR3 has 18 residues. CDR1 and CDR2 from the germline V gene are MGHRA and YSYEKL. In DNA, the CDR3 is TGCGCCAGCAGCCAAGAGGGTCCAGAGATGACAACTAATGAAAAACTGTTTTTT. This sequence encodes CASSQEGPEMTTNEKLFF.

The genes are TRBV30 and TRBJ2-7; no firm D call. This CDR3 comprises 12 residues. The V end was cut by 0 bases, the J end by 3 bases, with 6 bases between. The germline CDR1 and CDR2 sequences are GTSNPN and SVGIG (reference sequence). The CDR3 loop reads CAWSVVSYEQYF. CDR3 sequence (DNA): TGTGCCTGGAGTGTAGTGAGCTACGAGCAGTACTTC.

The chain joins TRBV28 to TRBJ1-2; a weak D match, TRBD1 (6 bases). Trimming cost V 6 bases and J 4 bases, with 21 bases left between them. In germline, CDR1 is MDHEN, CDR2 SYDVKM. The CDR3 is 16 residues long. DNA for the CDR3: TGTGCCAGCAGCTTAACGTTGGCAGGGGTCCCCTATGGCTACACCTTC. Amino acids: CASSLTLAGVPYGYTF.